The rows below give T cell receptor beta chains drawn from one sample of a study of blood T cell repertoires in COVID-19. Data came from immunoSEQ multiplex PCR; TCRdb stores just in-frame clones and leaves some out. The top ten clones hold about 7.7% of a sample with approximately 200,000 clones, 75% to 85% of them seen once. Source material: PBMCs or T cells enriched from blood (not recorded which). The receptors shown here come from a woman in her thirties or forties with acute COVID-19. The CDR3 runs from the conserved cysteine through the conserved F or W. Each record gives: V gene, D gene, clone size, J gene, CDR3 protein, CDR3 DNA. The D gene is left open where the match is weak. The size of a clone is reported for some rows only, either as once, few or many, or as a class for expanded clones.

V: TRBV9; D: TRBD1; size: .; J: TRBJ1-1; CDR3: CASSGTGVTEAFF; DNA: TGTGCCAGCAGCGGAACAGGGGTAACTGAAGCTTTCTTT
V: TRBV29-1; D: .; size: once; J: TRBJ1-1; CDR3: CSVVAVGGSLDEAFF; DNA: TGCAGCGTTGTGGCGGTGGGGGGATCTCTAGATGAAGCTTTCTTT
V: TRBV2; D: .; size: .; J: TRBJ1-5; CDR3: CASSEVKRNQPQHF; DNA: TGTGCCAGCAGTGAAGTTAAGAGGAATCAGCCCCAGCATTTT
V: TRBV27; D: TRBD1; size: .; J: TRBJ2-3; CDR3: CASSLSSGGGNTQYF; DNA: TGTGCCAGCAGTTTATCTTCAGGGGGCGGAAATACGCAGTATTTT
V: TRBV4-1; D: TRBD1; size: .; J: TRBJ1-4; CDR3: CASSQVTGSKLFF; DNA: TGCGCCAGCAGCCAAGTGACAGGGTCGAAACTGTTTTTT
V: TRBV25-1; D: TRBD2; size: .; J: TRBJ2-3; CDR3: CAKLPEAGVADTQYF; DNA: TGTGCCAAACTACCTGAAGCGGGAGTAGCAGATACGCAGTATTTT
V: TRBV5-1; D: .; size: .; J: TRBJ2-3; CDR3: CASSLSGGRADTQYF; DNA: TGCGCCAGCAGCTTGTCCGGGGGGCGGGCAGATACGCAGTATTTT
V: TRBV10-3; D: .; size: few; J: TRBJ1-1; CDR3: CAISTPRREGTEAFF; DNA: TGTGCCATAAGCACACCGCGCAGGGAGGGGACTGAAGCTTTCTTT
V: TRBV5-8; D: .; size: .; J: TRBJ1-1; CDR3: CASSFASGSTEAFF; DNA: TGTGCCAGCAGCTTCGCTTCGGGTTCGACTGAAGCTTTCTTT
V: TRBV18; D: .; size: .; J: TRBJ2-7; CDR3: CASSRTEGHEQYF; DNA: TGTGCCAGCTCTCGGACAGAGGGCCACGAGCAGTACTTC
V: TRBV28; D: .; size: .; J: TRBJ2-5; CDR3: CASSSGWETQYF; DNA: TGTGCCAGCAGTTCAGGATGGGAGACCCAGTACTTC
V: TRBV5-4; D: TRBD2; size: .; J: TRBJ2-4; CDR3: CASSFRRGAGNIQYF; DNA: TGTGCCAGCAGCTTTAGGCGGGGGGCGGGGAACATTCAGTACTTC
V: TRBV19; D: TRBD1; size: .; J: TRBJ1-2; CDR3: CASSIPRKGARDGYTF; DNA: TGTGCCAGTAGTATTCCTAGAAAGGGGGCAAGGGATGGCTACACCTTC
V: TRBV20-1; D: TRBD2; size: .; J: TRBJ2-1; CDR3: CSASSLAGRVSYNEQFF; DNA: TGCAGTGCTAGTTCGCTAGCGGGTAGAGTCTCCTACAATGAGCAGTTCTTC
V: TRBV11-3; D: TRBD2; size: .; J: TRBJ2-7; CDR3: CASSSGRIPYEQYF; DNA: TGTGCCAGCAGCTCCGGGAGGATCCCCTACGAGCAGTACTTC
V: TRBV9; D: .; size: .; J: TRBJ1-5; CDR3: CASSVGQGSGQPQHF; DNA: TGTGCCAGCAGCGTAGGTCAGGGGTCTGGACAGCCCCAGCATTTT